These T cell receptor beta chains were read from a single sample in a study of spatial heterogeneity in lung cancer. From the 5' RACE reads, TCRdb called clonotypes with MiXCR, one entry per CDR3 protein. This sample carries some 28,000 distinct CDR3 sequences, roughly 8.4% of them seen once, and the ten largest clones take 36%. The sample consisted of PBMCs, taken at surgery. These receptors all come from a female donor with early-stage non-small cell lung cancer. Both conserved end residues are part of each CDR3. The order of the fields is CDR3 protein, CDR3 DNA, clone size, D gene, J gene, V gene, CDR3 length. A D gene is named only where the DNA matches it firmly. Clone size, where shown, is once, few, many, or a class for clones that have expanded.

CDR3aa: CASSYSGGTQYF; CDR3nt: TGTGCCAGCAGTTACAGCGGGGGGACCCAGTACTTC; abundance: NA; d_gene: TRBD2; j_gene: TRBJ2-5; v_gene: TRBV6-2/TRBV6-3; len: 12
CDR3aa: CASSLLTNPKETQYF; CDR3nt: TGTGCCAGCAGCTTATTAACCAATCCCAAAGAGACCCAGTACTTC; abundance: few; d_gene: NA; j_gene: TRBJ2-5; v_gene: TRBV7-9; len: 15
CDR3aa: CATSRDAPMGYQPQHF; CDR3nt: TGTGCCACCAGCAGAGATGCTCCCATGGGCTATCAGCCCCAGCATTTT; abundance: NA; d_gene: NA; j_gene: TRBJ1-5; v_gene: TRBV15; len: 16
CDR3aa: CATSDTGGRSSYNEQFF; CDR3nt: TGTGCCACCAGTGACACGGGCGGGAGGTCCTCCTACAATGAGCAGTTCTTC; abundance: NA; d_gene: TRBD2; j_gene: TRBJ2-1; v_gene: TRBV24-1; len: 17
CDR3aa: CASSLEGIRTDTQYF; CDR3nt: TGCGCCAGCAGTCTGGAGGGGATCCGCACAGATACGCAGTATTTT; abundance: many; d_gene: NA; j_gene: TRBJ2-3; v_gene: TRBV23-1; len: 15
CDR3aa: CAWRRLRLSYEQYF; CDR3nt: TGTGCCTGGAGGCGGCTGCGCCTCTCCTACGAGCAGTACTTC; abundance: many; d_gene: NA; j_gene: TRBJ2-7; v_gene: TRBV30; len: 14
CDR3aa: CASSSGTGTSGRVNEQFF; CDR3nt: TGTGCCAGCAGCTCCGGGACAGGGACTAGCGGGAGGGTGAATGAGCAGTTCTTC; abundance: many; d_gene: TRBD2; j_gene: TRBJ2-1; v_gene: TRBV6-2/TRBV6-3; len: 18
CDR3aa: CASKTGGAVTGELFF; CDR3nt: TGTGCCAGTAAGACAGGCGGCGCGGTCACCGGGGAGCTGTTTTTT; abundance: many; d_gene: NA; j_gene: TRBJ2-2; v_gene: TRBV19; len: 15
CDR3aa: CSAQTSASGHHEQFF; CDR3nt: TGCAGTGCTCAAACCAGCGCGTCGGGGCACCATGAGCAGTTCTTC; abundance: NA; d_gene: NA; j_gene: TRBJ2-1; v_gene: TRBV20-1; len: 15
CDR3aa: CASSPKETQYF; CDR3nt: TGTGCCAGCAGCCCCAAAGAGACCCAGTACTTC; abundance: NA; d_gene: NA; j_gene: TRBJ2-5; v_gene: TRBV9; len: 11
CDR3aa: CASSSQAGGYTEAFF; CDR3nt: TGTGCCAGCAGCTCGCAGGCAGGGGGCTATACTGAAGCTTTCTTT; abundance: few; d_gene: TRBD1; j_gene: TRBJ1-1; v_gene: TRBV7-9; len: 15
CDR3aa: CASSSGLANEQFF; CDR3nt: TGTGCCAGCAGCTCGGGACTAGCCAATGAGCAGTTCTTC; abundance: NA; d_gene: TRBD2; j_gene: TRBJ2-1; v_gene: TRBV7-9; len: 13
CDR3aa: CASSESGPPGETQYF; CDR3nt: TGCGCCAGCAGTGAAAGCGGGCCTCCCGGAGAGACCCAGTACTTC; abundance: many; d_gene: NA; j_gene: TRBJ2-5; v_gene: TRBV10-1; len: 15
CDR3aa: CASRGWDSLGSPLHF; CDR3nt: TGTGCCAGCAGGGGATGGGACAGTCTCGGTTCACCCCTCCACTTT; abundance: many; d_gene: TRBD1; j_gene: TRBJ1-6; v_gene: TRBV2; len: 15
CDR3aa: CASSQLGPGRRAYTDTQYF; CDR3nt: TGTGCCAGCAGCCAACTCGGTCCGGGGAGAAGGGCTTACACAGATACGCAGTATTTT; abundance: many; d_gene: NA; j_gene: TRBJ2-3; v_gene: TRBV14; len: 19